A single TCR beta chain is shown here with its context. What it recognizes is unknown. Each replicate PCR on the sorted subsets used about 220 ng DNA (approximately 27,000 T cell genomes). In the original workflow: ImmunoSEQ sequences covered only the junction and lacked quality scores; filtering therefore differed. Generated by immunoSEQ multiplex PCR, the TCRdb table keeps only in-frame clones and is missing some. Clonal size and the V and J genes are those of that table, whereas D and trimming came from the DNA. The profile covers a few million clones, with just over 90% appearing a single time and 0.39% taken by the ten largest. The record originates from a study of shared clonotypes between healthy human individuals. Study results and limitations: Larger richness was generally estimated for naive than memory subsets. Though the depth was large, rarefaction showed that sorted-subset sequencing was incomplete.

The CDR3 extends over 13 amino acids. CDR1 is SGHDN and CDR2 is FVKESK in the germline V gene. Trimming took 0 bases from V and 8 from J, leaving 11 bases between them. The source is a man between 18 and 35 years old in good health. Some clones in this sample may be carry-over from other donors' samples. The chain has TRBV14 and TRBJ2-7, with D maybe TRBD2 (5 bases). Sequencing was done on a sample of naive CD4+ T cells from PBMCs. Subset specified: CD45RA+ positively selected. CDR3 sequence: CASSQERAVQQYF. In nucleotides, the CDR3 is TGTGCCAGCAGCCAAGAGAGGGCGGTCCAGCAGTACTTC.